This TCR beta chain is from a study of shared clonotypes between healthy human individuals. Positive CCR7 selection of CD45RO-negative cells yielded the naive CD8 cells, and terminally differentiated effector memory CD45RA+ cells were excluded. Using immunoSEQ multiplex PCR, the repertoire was profiled, and TCRdb retains in-frame clones only, with some absent. The profile shows about 2.1 million clones, about 92% of them singletons. The clonotype comes from a man between 18 and 29 years old in good health. Some clones in this sample may be carry-over from other donors' samples. Sequencing input: naive CD8+ T cells from PBMCs.

CDR3 sequence (DNA): TGTGCCATCAGTAGCGGCGGTCCCTACTATGGCTACACCTTC. Protein sequence: CAISSGGPYYGYTF. This sequence joins TRBV10-3 and TRBJ1-2; D is unresolved. V was clipped by 5 bases and J by 3 bases, with 13 bases between them. There are 14 residues in the CDR3. Per the germline V gene, CDR1 is ENHRY and CDR2 is SYGVKD.